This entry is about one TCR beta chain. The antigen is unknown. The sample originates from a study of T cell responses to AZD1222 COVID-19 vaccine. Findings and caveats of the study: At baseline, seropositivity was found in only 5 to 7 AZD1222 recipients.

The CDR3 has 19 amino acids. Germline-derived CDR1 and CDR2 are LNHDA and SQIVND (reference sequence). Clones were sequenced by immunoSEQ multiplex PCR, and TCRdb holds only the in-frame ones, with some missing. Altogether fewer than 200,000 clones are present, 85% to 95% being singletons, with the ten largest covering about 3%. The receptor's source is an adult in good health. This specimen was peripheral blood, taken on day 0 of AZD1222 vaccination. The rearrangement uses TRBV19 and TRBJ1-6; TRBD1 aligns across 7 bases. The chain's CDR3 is CACQYVRGGDRVRNSPLHF. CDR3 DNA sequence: TGTGCGTGCCAGTATGTGCGGGGGGGCGACAGGGTTCGAAATTCACCCCTCCACTTT.